This section outlines one TCR beta chain sequence together with its context. This clonotype has at least ten counts. Its binding antigen is unknown. Base-call qualities are not available, and no considerably larger clone is one nucleotide away. The receptor library was made with RT-PCR. Data came from an Illumina HiSeq 2500. TCRdb ran its own pipeline on the public reads, namely fastp trimming at Q25 and MiXCR clone calling, and kept in-frame beta chains. Rows with one shared CDR3 protein collapse into an entry with the most common genes and DNA. The sample table holds roughly 500,000 distinct CDR3 sequences, of which 16% were seen once. The ten largest clones add up to roughly 3% of the sample. The sample comes from a study of response to subunit inactivated influenza vaccine (dated by TCRdb to 2017 to 2018). Looking at the study overall: To follow how T cells responded to a trivalent subunit inactivated influenza vaccine, the researchers relied on deep quantitative profiling of the T cell receptor repertoire. Results the study describes overall, beyond this receptor: It was suggested by the authors that each seasonal influenza vaccination may recruit only a limited number of new T cells.

The cysteine opens and the phenylalanine closes a CDR3 of 14 amino acids. Here the CDR3 DNA is all that survives: 42 bases in frame from base 1. The trim is 5 bases for V and 1 base for J, with a gap of 10 bases between the germline ends. The germline V gene gives CDR1 as SGHRS and CDR2 as YFSETQ. The TCR was taken from a man between 50 and 70 years old who received an inactivated influenza vaccine. Donor details come from another sample of the same person, matched by shared clones. The rearrangement combines TRBV5-1 with TRBJ2-1; TRBD1 is a weak D gene call, 6 bases matching. Sequences were derived from CD4+ T cells sorted from PBMCs, sampled approximately 25 months after vaccination. The CDR3 amino acid sequence is: CASRSQGSYNEQFF. The nucleotides are TGCGCCAGCAGATCACAGGGTTCCTACAATGAGCAGTTCTTC. The full variable domain, completed from the reference TRBV5-1 and TRBJ2-1 proteins outside the CDR3, reads KAGVTQTPRYLIKTRGQQVTLSCSPISGHRSVSWYQQTPGQGLQFLFEYFSETQRNKGNFPGRFSGRQFSNSRSEMNVSTLELGDSALYLCASRSQGSYNEQFFGPGTRLTVL.